This TCR beta chain emerged from a study of OX40 agonist ivuxolimab in advanced cancers. At the level of the whole study: The costimulatory receptor OX40 (CD134) was targeted by ivuxolimab, a fully human IgG2 agonistic monoclonal antibody. Intravenous ivuxolimab was administered to patients every 2 weeks at six dose levels: 0.01, 0.1, 0.3, 1.5, 3 and 10 mg/kg. Of the approximately 50 patients in dose escalation, approximately 20 had hepatocellular carcinoma, roughly 15 had melanoma, 9 had renal cell carcinoma and 9 had head and neck cancer. In the dose-escalation cohort, more than 75% of patients were male, and the mean age was about 55 years, with a range of 23 to 79. Patients were allowed to have had prior anti-PD-1, anti-PD-L1 or anti-CTLA-4 therapy, and approximately 40% of the dose-escalation patients had been treated with checkpoint inhibitors. Partial responses occurred in three dose-escalation patients: two with cutaneous melanoma and one with hepatocellular carcinoma. The point of sequencing TCRbeta in the periphery was to test whether ivuxolimab changed TCR sequence diversity and drove clonal T-cell expansion. The paper covers the monotherapy dose-escalation part of the phase I ivuxolimab trial, which included N = 52 patients. Overall results and qualifications from the work: Partial responders in the 0.1-3.0 mg/kg groups had among the lowest normalized peripheral clonal expansion, especially among CD8+ T cells. After ivuxolimab, more expanded clones were found on average in CD8+ T cells than in CD4+ T cells. Which antigens the clonally expanded peripheral T cells were specific for was not determined. At doses of 0.1 to 3.0 mg/kg, clonal expansion of both CD4+ and CD8+ T cells in blood was seen between baseline and week 6. Low levels of normalized T-cell clonal expansion were also shown by some nonresponding patients.

Note on this clone: What this receptor recognizes is not known. Qualities for individual bases were not recorded, and no much larger clone is one base off.

V loses 0 bases, J loses 7 bases, and the germline ends lie 8 bases apart. For CDR1 and CDR2, the germline V gene lists SGHRS and YFSETQ. From the cysteine up to the phenylalanine, the CDR3 has a length of 12 residues. CDR3 DNA only is kept here, 36 bases in frame from base 1. Patients with a history of autoimmune disease or receiving systemic immunosuppression were excluded from the trial. Peripheral blood for TCR sequencing was collected from all dose cohorts at baseline, on cycle 4 day 1, and on cycle 7 day 1. Samples were obtained from an open-label, multicenter, first-in-human phase I dose-escalation trial of ivuxolimab. Adults with locally advanced or metastatic melanoma, renal cell carcinoma, hepatocellular carcinoma or head and neck squamous cell carcinoma were enrolled in the trial. Before TCR sequencing, CD4+ and CD8+ T cells were separately sorted from peripheral blood. To sequence the TCRbeta CDR3 region, genomic DNA was isolated from the sorted cells. The immunoSEQ Assay was used for sequencing of TCRbeta CDR3 regions. As stored in TCRdb, this immuneACCESS dataset retains in-frame rearrangements with V and J assigned. A fraction of the clones does not appear; measured against another copy, unresolved V genes explain less than half of the discrepancy, and the remainder lacks a known reason. A total of almost 50,000 clones appear in this sample, about 88% of them only once. Just over 50% of the sample lies in the top ten.

This chain is built from TRBV5-1 and TRBJ2-7, with the D gene uncertain. The sequencing here drew on CD4+ or CD8+ T cells sorted from blood, taken in a trial of the OX40 agonist ivuxolimab. This TCR was sampled from an adult with an advanced solid tumor such as melanoma, head and neck, liver or kidney cancer. In nucleotides, the sequence is TGCGCCAGCAGCTTGGAAGAAGGGGAGCAGTACTTC. Its amino acids are CASSLEEGEQYF. The variable domain in full, with residues beyond the CDR3 obtained from the reference TRBV5-1 and TRBJ2-7 genes, is KAGVTQTPRYLIKTRGQQVTLSCSPISGHRSVSWYQQTPGQGLQFLFEYFSETQRNKGNFPGRFSGRQFSNSRSEMNVSTLELGDSALYLCASSLEEGEQYFGPGTRLTVT.